This entry describes one T cell receptor beta chain. The antigen is unknown. The CDR3 loop spans 14 amino acids. Germline lookup yields CDR1 SNHLY and CDR2 FYNNEI. Trimming removed 6 bases from V and 4 bases from J, with 15 bases in between. Adult donors, all healthy and HIV-negative, had no recent acute infections or vaccinations. The source of the sample is a study of shared clonotypes between healthy human individuals. Study-level findings and limits: An anticipated effect of sequencing depth on clonotype sharing among donors was recognized. Larger estimated richness was generally recorded for naive subsets relative to memory subsets. The naive CD4 repertoires of four donors were compared, and approximately 5.3% of clonotypes were shared.

The repertoire was sequenced with immunoSEQ multiplex PCR; TCRdb's copy has only in-frame clones and lacks some. The table includes about 1.1 million clones, 70% to 85% detected once. The TCR originated in a man younger than 35 in good health. Some clones in this sample may be carry-over from other donors' samples. The sequencing sample was made of memory CD4+ T cells from PBMCs. The subset here: CD45RA-negative fraction. The rearrangement joins TRBV2 to TRBJ2-5; the D gene is possibly TRBD1 (6 bases). The CDR3, as DNA: TGTGCCAGCAGCCCTACAGGGTTTCCAGAGACCCAGTACTTC. Translating gives CASSPTGFPETQYF.